This T cell receptor beta chain was documented in a study of beta chain features in type 1 diabetes. All of the isolated RNA was reverse transcribed, so expressed TCRB transcripts were sequenced. This table comes from immunoSEQ multiplex PCR, and its TCRdb copy is limited to in-frame clones, with some not included. Here the sample spans around 240,000 clones, roughly 70% being singletons. Deletions cut 0 bases from V and 5 bases from J, with 4 bases between. Looked up from germline, CDR1 is GTSNPN and CDR2 is SVGIG (reference sequence). This CDR3 contains 11 residues. The source of this sequence is a man aged 25 to 40 in good health. V gene TRBV30 combines with J gene TRBJ1-1; no clear D. The sample was naive CD4+ T cells from blood. CDR3 sequence reads: CAWSVTTEAFF. The DNA of the CDR3 is TGTGCCTGGAGTGTGACGACTGAAGCTTTCTTT. Full variable domain (rest looked up from reference TRBV30 and TRBJ1-1): SQTIHQWPATLVQPVGSPLSLECTVEGTSNPNLYWYRQAAGRGLQLLFYSVGIGQISSEVPQNLSASRPQDRQFILSSKKLLLSDSGFYLCAWSVTTEAFFGQGTRLTVV.